The 30 T cell receptor beta chains below all came from one sample that was sequenced in a study of CD8 T cells in ankylosing spondylitis. Study conclusions and caveats: Characteristic, it appeared, of ankylosing spondylitis blood was a TCR beta motif of several highly homologous variants.

No cognate antigen is known for these TCRs. MiXCR, applied by TCRdb to the 5' RACE reads, yields one record per CDR3 protein. The data hold 450,000 to 550,000 distinct CDR3 sequences, with approximately 5% observed a single time. Material: blood, either unsorted or a sorted T cell fraction (not recorded which). All receptors come from a male donor with ankylosing spondylitis.

Many counts were recorded for this clonotype. The chain carries TRBV9 and TRBJ1-2, with a tentative D call TRBD1 (5 bases). The CDR3 contains 15 residues. The germline V gene has CDR1 SGDLS and CDR2 YYNGEE. V shed 0 bases and J shed 8 bases, with 17 bases lying between them. CDR3 sequence reads: CASSVDPAGTSGYTF. CDR3 DNA: TGTGCCAGCAGCGTAGACCCTGCAGGGACGAGCGGCTACACCTTC.

This clonotype came up many times. This chain uses TRBV9 with TRBJ2-2; D is ambiguous. Germline CDR1 is SGDLS and CDR2 is YYNGEE. Trimming took 0 bases from V and 1 from J, leaving 4 bases between them. This CDR3 spans 14 amino acids. Written as DNA, the CDR3 is TGTGCCAGCAGCGTAGGGGGGAACACCGGGGAGCTGTTTTTT. This encodes CASSVGGNTGELFF.

The sample holds many counts of this clonotype. This sequence joins TRBV7-8 and TRBJ2-2; D not certain. CDR1 is SGHVS, CDR2 FQNEAQ, per germline. Trimming took 4 bases from V and 5 from J, leaving 23 bases between them. The CDR3 runs to 18 residues. The CDR3 DNA follows: TGTGCCAGCAGCTCCCCCCCTAGGACCCGGTTCTTAACCGGGGAGCTGTTTTTT. As protein: CASSSPPRTRFLTGELFF.

The genes are TRBV3-1 and TRBJ2-7, with 10 bases aligning to TRBD2. The CDR3 contains 16 residues. Trimming at V came to 1 base and at J to 7 bases, leaving 10 bases not matched to a gene. Germline CDR1 reads LGHDT; CDR2 reads YNNKEL (reference sequence). CDR3 in DNA: TGTGCCAGCAGCCAAGTTTCCGGAGCGGGAGGGTTGGAGCAGTACTTC. Its translation: CASSQVSGAGGLEQYF.

This clonotype came up many times. This chain connects TRBV4-3 to TRBJ2-3, with D tentatively TRBD2 (6 bases). Looked up from germline, CDR1 is LGHNA and CDR2 is YSLEER. Trimming took off 4 bases at V and 4 bases at J, with 24 bases between the two ends. This CDR3 is 18 amino acids long. Here the CDR3 reads CASSRKGWGDLNADTQYF. The CDR3 coding sequence is TGCGCCAGCAGCCGGAAAGGCTGGGGGGACCTAAATGCAGATACGCAGTATTTT.

This clonotype was seen at least ten times. The CDR3 region is CASSEDAGREQYF. Written as DNA, the CDR3 is TGCGCCAGCAGCGAGGACGCCGGGCGCGAGCAGTACTTC. The V and J genes are TRBV4-3 and TRBJ2-7; D is unresolved. The germline gives CDR1 LGHNA, CDR2 YSLEER. With 5 bases removed from V and 6 bases from J, the gap between germline ends came to 14 bases. The CDR3 is 13 amino acids.

This clonotype showed up many times. This chain uses TRBV7-6 with TRBJ1-3, with 8 nucleotides matching TRBD1. CDR3 length: 18 amino acids. The V gene's germline CDR1 is SGHVS and CDR2 FNYEAQ. Trimming cost V 5 bases and J 0 bases; bases outside gene matches: 12. CDR3 coding DNA: TGTGCCAGCAGCCCACGTCCGGGACAGGCCCGCTCTGGAAACACCATATATTTT. Residues: CASSPRPGQARSGNTIYF. The full variable domain, its missing parts supplied by reference TRBV7-6 and TRBJ1-3, is GAGVSQSPRYKVTKRGQDVALRCDPISGHVSLYWYRQALGQGPEFLTYFNYEAQQDKSGLPNDRFSAERPEGSISTLTIQRTEQRDSAMYRCASSPRPGQARSGNTIYFGEGSWLTVV.

This chain uses TRBV7-9 with TRBJ2-1; D is unclear. CDR3 length: 15 amino acids. V gave up 5 bases and J gave up 0 bases, with 11 bases separating them. Germline V gene lookup returns CDR1 SEHNR and CDR2 FQNEAQ (reference sequence). The DNA of the CDR3 is TGTGCCAGCAGCCCCCGTCCGTTCTCCTACAATGAGCAGTTCTTC. It specifies CASSPRPFSYNEQFF.

This clonotype showed up many times. The chain couples TRBV20-1 to TRBJ2-3, with no clear D. Germline loops: CDR1 DFQATT, CDR2 SNEGSKA (reference sequence). The CDR3 consists of 14 residues. The V gene lost 1 base and the J gene lost 4 bases, with 12 bases spanning the gap. The CDR3 loop reads CSARADSPSDTQYF. CDR3 DNA sequence: TGCAGTGCTAGAGCTGATAGCCCTTCAGATACGCAGTATTTT.

This sequence joins TRBV7-6 and TRBJ2-5, with TRBD2 matching 7 bases. The CDR3 consists of 17 residues. Trimming at V came to 2 bases and at J to 4 bases, leaving 13 bases not matched to a gene. Germline loops: CDR1 SGHVS, CDR2 FNYEAQ. Here the CDR3 DNA reads TGTGCCAGCAGCTTACCCCCCACTCCGGGGGGAGGAGAGACCCAGTACTTC. It translates to CASSLPPTPGGGETQYF. The full variable domain, its missing parts supplied by reference TRBV7-6 and TRBJ2-5, is GAGVSQSPRYKVTKRGQDVALRCDPISGHVSLYWYRQALGQGPEFLTYFNYEAQQDKSGLPNDRFSAERPEGSISTLTIQRTEQRDSAMYRCASSLPPTPGGGETQYFGPGTRLLVL.

This clonotype was observed many times. The V call is TRBV20-1, the J call TRBJ2-7; D uncertain. V shed 7 bases and J shed 2 bases, with 12 bases lying between them. This CDR3 contains 12 residues. The germline CDR1 and CDR2 sequences are DFQATT and SNEGSKA (reference sequence). The DNA of the CDR3 is TGCAGTGGGTCAGGAGCCACCTACGAGCAGTACTTC. Translated: CSGSGATYEQYF.

This clonotype came up many times. The rearrangement joins TRBV20-1 to TRBJ1-2; perhaps TRBD1 as D (5 bases). Germline loops: CDR1 DFQATT, CDR2 SNEGSKA (reference sequence). Trimming cost V 0 bases and J 8 bases, with 10 bases left between them. The CDR3 length is 12 residues. The CDR3: CSAREGRGGYTF. CDR3 DNA sequence: TGCAGTGCTAGAGAGGGAAGGGGAGGCTACACCTTC.

As for this clonotype: A much larger clone sits a single nucleotide away, making a read error possible. V is TRBV11-2 and J is TRBJ2-1; no firm D call. Germline V gene data show CDR1 as SGHAT and CDR2 as FQNNGV. This CDR3 comprises 12 residues. The DNA of the CDR3 is TGTGCCAGCAGCTTAGCGCCTTTTGAGCAGTGCTTC. It is translated as CASSLAPFEQCF.

The chain couples TRBV2 to TRBJ2-5, with TRBD2 identical over 7 bases. The CDR3 spans 15 residues. Germline loops: CDR1 SNHLY, CDR2 FYNNEI. After removal of 3 bases from V and 2 bases from J, the junction contained 6 bases not matched to a gene. As DNA, the CDR3 is TGTGCCAGCAGTGACACGGCTAGCGGACAAGAGACCCAGTACTTC. Its translation is CASSDTASGQETQYF.

The J gene is TRBJ2-7, the V gene TRBV4-2; TRBD1 agrees at 9 bases. The germline gives CDR1 LGHNA, CDR2 YNFKEQ. The junction had 11 bases not matched to a gene; V was cut back by 4 bases and J by 4 bases. The length of the CDR3 is 16 residues. The CDR3 is CASSRTSGTGLYEQYF. CDR3 bases: TGTGCCAGCAGCCGAACCTCCGGGACAGGGTTGTACGAGCAGTACTTC.

This clonotype was detected many times. CDR3 DNA: TGTGCCAGCAGCATTTCTGGGAACACTGAAGCTTTCTTT. Its protein product is CASSISGNTEAFF. The chain joins TRBV7-2 to TRBJ1-1; unclear D gene. The V gene lost 5 bases and the J gene lost 1 base, with 8 bases spanning the gap. CDR1 SGHTA and CDR2 FQGNSA come from the germline V gene. The CDR3 covers 13 residues.

The chain links TRBV5-1 to TRBJ1-1; possibly TRBD1 for D (5 bases). Germline CDR1 reads SGHRS; CDR2 reads YFSETQ. Trimming removed 4 bases from V and 5 bases from J, with 18 bases in between. CDR3 length: 15 amino acids. The CDR3 reads CASSPSSRGRTEAFF. CDR3 in DNA: TGCGCCAGCAGCCCCTCATCGAGGGGTCGGACTGAAGCTTTCTTT.

The table lists this clonotype with many counts. The J gene is TRBJ2-7, the V gene TRBV6-2 or TRBV6-3; D gene ambiguous. Trimming left V 0 bases short and J 3 bases short, with 6 bases between. Germline V lookup: CDR1 MNHEY, CDR2 SVGEGT. The CDR3 has 13 amino acids. CDR3 coding DNA: TGTGCCAGCAGTTACTCGACTCACTACGAGCAGTACTTC. Translated, it gives CASSYSTHYEQYF.

This clonotype was recorded at least ten times. This chain links TRBV7-8 with TRBJ2-7; 8 bases fit TRBD1. The V segment lost 5 bases and the J segment 3 bases; nucleotides outside the gene matches: 9. The CDR3 totals 15 residues. Germline V CDR1 and CDR2: SGHVS, FQNEAQ. The DNA for the CDR3 is TGTGCCAGCAGCCTCCAATACAGGGGGAACTACGAGCAGTACTTC. Its protein is CASSLQYRGNYEQYF.

The CDR3 DNA follows: TGTGCCAGGGGCGTGTCGGATACGCAGTATTTT. Amino acid sequence: CARGVSDTQYF. The rearrangement links TRBV7-9 to TRBJ2-3; no clear D gene. V lost 9 bases to trimming and J lost 6 bases, with 10 bases between them. CDR1 and CDR2 from the germline V gene are SEHNR and FQNEAQ (reference sequence). CDR3 length: 11 amino acids.

This clonotype was detected ten times or more. CDR3 coding DNA: TGCAGTGCCAAAAGGGTGGGGGGCTCCTACGAGCAGTACTTC. Protein: CSAKRVGGSYEQYF. This sequence joins TRBV20-1 and TRBJ2-7; TRBD2 is a possible D gene (6 bases). V was clipped by 6 bases and J by 0 bases, with 15 bases between them. This CDR3 region has 14 residues. Germline-derived CDR1 and CDR2 are DFQATT and SNEGSKA (reference sequence).

This clonotype came up many times. The V and J genes are TRBV29-1 and TRBJ2-3; no firm D call. The V end was cut by 3 bases, the J end by 6 bases, with 13 bases between. CDR1 SQVTM and CDR2 ANQGSEA come from the germline V gene. The CDR3 runs 13 residues. The CDR3 bases are TGCAGCGTTGACGAATTAGGGCCTGATACGCAGTATTTT. Translation: CSVDELGPDTQYF.

This clonotype was observed many times. The chain employs TRBV5-1 and TRBJ2-1, with no clear D. The CDR3 runs to 16 residues. Trimming pared 0 bases from V and 2 bases from J, leaving 12 bases between. Germline loops: CDR1 SGHRS, CDR2 YFSETQ. The CDR3 DNA follows: TGCGCCAGCAGCTTGGCTTCAGAACCCACCTACAATGAGCAGTTCTTC. Protein: CASSLASEPTYNEQFF.

This clonotype was seen repeatedly, ten times or more. The chain employs TRBV28 and TRBJ2-3; 8 positions agree with TRBD1. The CDR3 is 14 amino acids. Trimming took 5 bases from V and 2 from J; bases not matched to a gene: 3. Per germline, CDR1 MDHEN and CDR2 SYDVKM. CDR3 residues: CASSMGQDTDTQYF. The CDR3 nucleotides are TGTGCCAGCAGTATGGGACAGGACACAGATACGCAGTATTTT.

The sample holds many counts of this clonotype. V usage is TRBV7-2 and J usage is TRBJ2-7, with 10 bases that match TRBD2. The CDR3 spans 13 residues. The V gene's germline CDR1 is SGHTA and CDR2 FQGNSA. The V gene end was trimmed by 2 bases and the J gene end by 9 bases; junction bases not matched to a gene: 4. The CDR3 DNA follows: TGTGCCAGCAGCTTATTAGCGGGGGGTGGGCAGTACTTC. Protein: CASSLLAGGGQYF.

This clonotype was counted a few times. This chain uses TRBV9 with TRBJ2-1; unclear D gene. The CDR3 length is 16 residues. Germline V gives CDR1 SGDLS, CDR2 YYNGEE. V shed 0 bases and J shed 2 bases, with 12 bases lying between them. Here the CDR3 DNA reads TGTGCCAGCAGCGTAGGGGCAGAAATCGCCTACAATGAGCAGTTCTTC. Its protein is CASSVGAEIAYNEQFF.

This clonotype was observed a handful of times. V gene TRBV6-1 combines with J gene TRBJ2-1; 12 bases match TRBD2. Germline trimming cut 6 bases from V and 5 bases from J; bases unmatched to any gene: 8. The CDR3 sequence is 16 residues long. The germline CDR1 and CDR2 sequences are MNHNS and SASEGT. This chain's CDR3 is CASSSPSGRGNNEQFF. The CDR3 DNA reads as TGTGCCAGCAGCTCACCTAGCGGGAGGGGAAACAATGAGCAGTTCTTC.

This clonotype was recorded many times. The chain uses TRBV7-9 and TRBJ1-5, with D maybe TRBD1 (6 bases). Trimming stripped 8 bases from V and 7 bases from J, with 18 bases between. CDR1 and CDR2 from the germline V gene are SEHNR and FQNEAQ (reference sequence). The CDR3 consists of 14 residues. In DNA, the CDR3 is TGTGCCAGCGAAGCGGGTCAAGGGGGGCAGCCCCAGCATTTT. It codes for CASEAGQGGQPQHF.

As to this clonotype: With a much larger clone just one base away, this may be a read error. The chain employs TRBV20-1 and TRBJ2-3, with 7 bases aligning to TRBD2. The CDR3 contains 15 residues. Germline lookup yields CDR1 DFQATT and CDR2 SNEGSKA (reference sequence). CDR3 sequence reads: CCATNGGRATDTQYF. CDR3 DNA: TGCTGTGCTACAAACGGGGGGAGGGCCACAGATACGCAGTATTTT.

This clonotype was recorded at least ten times. The chain uses TRBV7-2 and TRBJ1-6, with TRBD1 as a possible D gene (6 bases). V lost 6 bases to trimming and J lost 13 bases, with 25 bases between them. The CDR3 contains 16 residues. The germline V gene has CDR1 SGHTA and CDR2 FQGNSA. As DNA, the CDR3 is TGTGCCAGCAGTCCAGGAGGGGGAAGGTGGGGTATGCCCCTCCACTTT. Encoded protein: CASSPGGGRWGMPLHF.